One and the same sample provided the 31 T cell receptor beta chains below, sequenced in a study of T-cell reconstitution after alpha-beta-depleted transplantation in children. Unique molecular identifiers were used to barcode this TCRbeta library. TCRdb reprocessed the PCR reads via MiXCR and lists one record per CDR3 protein. The repertoire holds around 490,000 distinct CDR3 sequences, with over 10% as singletons. This sample comprised PBMCs, mostly from graft donor cells, obtained 180 days after TCRalphabeta/CD19-depleted stem cell transplant. The receptors come from a female patient aged 2 to 10 who had a stem cell transplant for aplastic anemia, so the T cells may come from the graft donor.

This clonotype was found many times. The chain carries TRBV12-3 or TRBV12-4 and TRBJ2-7; either TRBD1 or TRBD2 may fit D (5 bases each). CDR3 length: 15 amino acids. The V gene lost 4 bases and the J gene lost 2 bases, with 15 bases spanning the gap. The CDR3 protein is CASSSSGAVTYEQYF. The CDR3 DNA reads TGTGCCAGCAGTTCGTCCGGGGCTGTCACCTACGAGCAGTACTTC.

This clonotype was counted between two and nine times. The chain carries TRBV12-3 or TRBV12-4 and TRBJ2-2, with 13 bases aligning to TRBD2. After removal of 6 bases from V and 5 bases from J, the junction contained 6 bases not matched to a gene. This CDR3 has 16 residues. CDR3 amino acids: CASRQLAGGPTGELFF. The CDR3 DNA is TGTGCCAGCAGACAACTAGCGGGAGGGCCGACCGGGGAGCTGTTTTTT.

The chain links TRBV7-3 to TRBJ2-5; 13 nucleotides align to TRBD2. V lost 4 bases to trimming and J lost 5 bases; unmatched junction nucleotides: 4. CDR1 SGHTA and CDR2 FQGTGA come from the germline V gene. The CDR3 sequence is 15 residues long. CDR3 sequence (DNA): TGTGCCAGCAGCTGCGGACTAGCGGGAGAGGAGACCCAGTACTTC. It codes for CASSCGLAGEETQYF.

The chain has TRBV13 and TRBJ2-7; either TRBD1 or TRBD2 may fit D (5 bases each). Germline loops: CDR1 PRHDT, CDR2 FYEKMQ (reference sequence). V lost 0 bases and J lost 8, with 8 bases in between. This CDR3 is built from 12 residues. CDR3 coding DNA: TGTGCCAGCAGCTTAGGGGGACCCAAGCAGTACGTC. The encoded protein is CASSLGGPKQYV.

This clonotype was detected many times. CDR3 residues: CSAKRESSSYNEQFF. The CDR3 region has the DNA TGCAGTGCTAAGCGGGAGTCGAGCTCCTACAATGAGCAGTTCTTC. V and J are TRBV20-1 and TRBJ2-1; 8 bases are a match to TRBD2. This CDR3 contains 15 residues. Germline V lookup: CDR1 DFQATT, CDR2 SNEGSKA (reference sequence). Trimming took 4 bases from V and 0 from J; bases not matched to a gene: 5.

This clonotype was picked up a small number of times. The chain has TRBV7-2 and TRBJ1-2; 7 bases fit TRBD1. Germline CDR1 reads SGHTA; CDR2 reads FQGNSA. Trimming took 5 bases from V and 4 from J; bases not matched to a gene: 7. The CDR3 contains 14 residues. The CDR3 here is CASSPPGTVYGYTF. CDR3 DNA: TGTGCCAGCAGCCCGCCGGGGACAGTCTATGGCTACACCTTC.

V usage is TRBV3-1 and J usage is TRBJ2-7, with TRBD1 matching over 7 bases. Trimming at V came to 3 bases and at J to 3 bases, leaving 5 bases not matched to a gene. This CDR3 contains 14 residues. Germline CDR1 is LGHDT and CDR2 is YNNKEL (reference sequence). The DNA of the CDR3 is TGTGCCAGCAGCCAGAGGGGGCTTCACTACGAGCAGTACTTC. This encodes CASSQRGLHYEQYF.

This clonotype has just a few counts. This chain uses TRBV18 with TRBJ2-7, with D perhaps TRBD2 (5 bases). The CDR3 extends over 14 amino acids. V gave up 3 bases and J gave up 2 bases, with 11 bases separating them. The germline CDR1 and CDR2 sequences are KGHSH and LQKENI. The CDR3 is CASSPGVETYEQYF. The CDR3 DNA reads TGTGCCAGCTCACCGGGAGTAGAAACCTACGAGCAGTACTTC. The entire variable domain, with the rest obtained from reference TRBV18 and TRBJ2-7, is as follows: NAGVMQNPRHLVRRRGQEARLRCSPMKGHSHVYWYRQLPEEGLKFMVYLQKENIIDESGMPKERFSAEFPKEGPSILRIQQVVRGDSAAYFCASSPGVETYEQYFGPGTRLTVT.

This clonotype was observed a handful of times. This sequence joins TRBV7-9 and TRBJ2-5; D is unresolved. The germline gives CDR1 SEHNR, CDR2 FQNEAQ (reference sequence). This CDR3 has 12 amino acids. V lost 7 bases, J lost 7 bases, and 13 bases lay in between. CDR3 loop: CASIIDGGTQYF. In nucleotides, the CDR3 is TGTGCCAGCATCATCGACGGCGGGACCCAGTACTTC.

This rearrangement joins TRBV6-2 or TRBV6-3 to TRBJ1-1, with 12 bases matching TRBD1. Germline assignment: CDR1 MNHEY and CDR2 SVGEGT. The CDR3 is 13 residues long. V was pared by 11 bases and J by 3 bases, with 4 bases of the junction left unmatched. DNA for the CDR3: TGTGCCGCTAGGGACAGGGGGCACACTGAAGCTTTCTTT. Translated, it gives CAARDRGHTEAFF.

The CDR3 nucleotides are TGTGCCAGCAGCATGCAGGGTTCTGGGGCCAACGTCCTGACTTTC. It yields the protein CASSMQGSGANVLTF. The J gene is TRBJ2-6, the V gene TRBV11-3, with D perhaps TRBD1 (5 bases). CDR1 is SGHNT, CDR2 YENEEA, per germline. The CDR3 sequence is 15 residues long. V lost 5 bases and J lost 1, with 9 bases in between.

This chain connects TRBV7-2 to TRBJ2-5; D uncertain. Germline CDR1 is SGHTA and CDR2 is FQGNSA. The CDR3 extends over 14 amino acids. Trimming took 1 base from V and 0 from J, leaving 6 bases between them. The CDR3 loop is CASSLESYQETQYF. The DNA for the CDR3 is TGTGCCAGCAGCTTAGAAAGCTACCAAGAGACCCAGTACTTC. The full variable domain, rest sourced from reference TRBV7-2 and TRBJ2-5, is GAGVSQSPSNKVTEKGKDVELRCDPISGHTALYWYRQSLGQGLEFLIYFQGNSAPDKSGLPSDRFSAERTGGSVSTLTIQRTQQEDSAVYLCASSLESYQETQYFGPGTRLLVL.

This clonotype was recorded only once. CDR3 protein: CASSFRDRVSYGYTF. The CDR3 DNA reads TGTGCCAGCAGCTTTAGGGACAGGGTGAGCTATGGCTACACCTTC. The chain carries TRBV7-2 and TRBJ1-2; 9 bases are shared with TRBD1. V was pared by 3 bases and J by 4 bases, with 6 bases of the junction left unmatched. The CDR3 covers 15 residues. Germline V CDR1 and CDR2: SGHTA, FQGNSA.

This clonotype was picked up many times. This rearrangement joins TRBV10-3 to TRBJ2-1, with D hard to call. V was pared by 9 bases and J by 4 bases, with 10 bases between. Germline V gene sequence: CDR1 ENHRY, CDR2 SYGVKD. CDR3 length: 12 amino acids. The CDR3 is CAIATHYNEQFF. CDR3 DNA: TGTGCCATAGCGACCCATTACAATGAGCAGTTCTTC.

The table lists this clonotype with many counts. This rearrangement joins TRBV18 to TRBJ2-7, with D possibly matching TRBD1 (5 bases). The CDR3 loop spans 15 amino acids. V gave up 6 bases and J gave up 6 bases, with 21 bases separating them. The germline V gene encodes CDR1 KGHSH and CDR2 LQKENI. The CDR3 protein is CASSMTDPAVGEQYF. The CDR3 DNA reads as TGTGCCAGCTCTATGACAGACCCCGCCGTCGGCGAGCAGTACTTC. The full variable domain, in which reference TRBV18 and TRBJ2-7 provide the parts outside the CDR3, is NAGVMQNPRHLVRRRGQEARLRCSPMKGHSHVYWYRQLPEEGLKFMVYLQKENIIDESGMPKERFSAEFPKEGPSILRIQQVVRGDSAAYFCASSMTDPAVGEQYFGPGTRLTVT.

This clonotype was seen a few times. The genes are TRBV20-1 and TRBJ2-7, with a tentative D call TRBD1 (5 bases). Deletions cut 1 base from V and 0 bases from J, with 10 bases between. This CDR3 spans 14 amino acids. The germline CDR1 and CDR2 sequences are DFQATT and SNEGSKA (reference sequence). CDR3 sequence (DNA): TGCAGTGCTAGAGTCCCCGACAGCTCCTACGAGCAGTACTTC. This translates into CSARVPDSSYEQYF.

The V call is TRBV21-1, the J call TRBJ2-7; TRBD2, the table's D call, lacks a check against the DNA. TRBV21-1 is marked as a pseudogene. This CDR3 has 18 amino acids. CDR3 sequence: CASSKGRAEGIPSYEQYV. CDR3 DNA sequence: TGTGCCAGCAGCAAAGGAAGGGCGGAGGGAATTCCCTCCTACGAGCAGTACGTC.

This clonotype has a count of ten or more. The rearrangement joins TRBV5-1 to TRBJ2-1, with TRBD2 identical over 14 bases. The CDR3 covers 15 residues. V lost 4 bases, J lost 9 bases, and 6 bases stayed unmatched. Germline V gene sequence: CDR1 SGHRS, CDR2 YFSETQ. For the CDR3, the DNA is TGCGCCAGCAGCCCGGGACTAGCGGGAGAGGGTGAGCAGTTCTTC. Residues: CASSPGLAGEGEQFF.

For this clonotype: Sequence at one end of the junction differs from germline and may be a read error. This chain joins TRBV12-3 or TRBV12-4 and TRBJ1-2; TRBD1 is a possible D gene (5 bases). CDR3 length: 13 amino acids. The CDR3 nucleotides are TGTGTCAGCAGCCCAGGGTCCCCCCAGGGCTACACCTTC. Translating it yields CVSSPGSPQGYTF.

There are a few counts of this clonotype. The genes are TRBV7-8 and TRBJ2-7; 8 nucleotides line up with TRBD2. This CDR3 has 14 residues. J lost 3 bases, V lost 5 bases, and 6 bases had no gene match. Germline V gene data show CDR1 as SGHVS and CDR2 as FQNEAQ. The CDR3 reads CASSPGGPIYEQYV. The CDR3 nucleotides read TGTGCCAGCAGCCCGGGAGGGCCAATCTACGAGCAGTACGTC.

V gene TRBV5-5 combines with J gene TRBJ2-1; 10 nucleotides line up with TRBD2. V shed 5 bases, J shed 0 bases, and the junction held 11 bases outside the gene matches. The CDR3 has 18 residues. CDR1 is SGHKS and CDR2 is YYEKEE in the germline V gene (reference sequence). The CDR3 loop reads CASSFSGRSSSSYNEQFF. The CDR3 DNA reads as TGTGCCAGCAGTTTTAGCGGGAGGTCCTCCAGCTCCTACAATGAGCAGTTCTTC.

This clonotype was counted between two and nine times. The V and J genes are TRBV12-5 and TRBJ2-3; no clear D. Germline CDR1 reads LGHNT; CDR2 reads FRNRAP. The CDR3 is made up of 14 amino acids. Deletions cut 5 bases from V and 6 bases from J, with 15 bases between. The DNA for the CDR3 is TGTGCTAGTGGTCTCTATTCTGGTCGTGATACGCAGTATTTT. This sequence encodes CASGLYSGRDTQYF.

This clonotype came up a few times. The chain has TRBV7-8 and TRBJ2-1; TRBD2 agrees at 14 bases. The CDR3 runs 18 residues. V shed 5 bases, J shed 6 bases, and the junction held 12 bases outside the gene matches. Germline CDR1 and CDR2: SGHVS and FQNEAQ. DNA of the CDR3: TGTGCCAGCAGCCCGCGACTAGCGGGAGGGCATCGTTGCAATGAGCAGTTCTTC. Amino acids: CASSPRLAGGHRCNEQFF.

The genes are TRBV5-1 and TRBJ2-1; D is unresolved. Germline loops: CDR1 SGHRS, CDR2 YFSETQ. The V end was cut by 0 bases, the J end by 2 bases, with 9 bases between. The length of the CDR3 is 15 residues. CDR3 nucleotide sequence: TGCGCCAGCAGCTTGGAAGCCTTCCCCTACAATGAGCAGTTCTTC. Protein: CASSLEAFPYNEQFF.

The chain carries TRBV6-2 or TRBV6-3 and TRBJ2-1; 14 nucleotides line up with TRBD2. Trimming took 5 bases from V and 7 from J; bases not matched to a gene: 16. The germline gives CDR1 MNHEY, CDR2 SVGEGT. The CDR3 sequence is 19 residues long. The DNA of the CDR3 is TGTGCCAGCAGTCCCCCCCCGGGACTAGCGGGAGTACTGAGGAATGAGCAGTTCTTC. Amino acid sequence: CASSPPPGLAGVLRNEQFF.

This clonotype was counted only a few times. V gene TRBV7-9 combines with J gene TRBJ2-3; weak D call: TRBD2 (6 bases). CDR1 and CDR2 from the germline V gene are SEHNR and FQNEAQ (reference sequence). Trimming cost V 1 base and J 4 bases, with 9 bases left between them. The CDR3 is 14 amino acids. The CDR3 loop reads CASSLGGESDTQYF. DNA for the CDR3: TGTGCCAGCAGCTTAGGCGGGGAGTCAGATACGCAGTATTTT.

The sample holds a few counts of this clonotype. The rearrangement joins TRBV25-1 to TRBJ1-2, with 7 bases identical to TRBD1. CDR3 length: 14 residues. Germline CDR1 and CDR2: MGHDK and SYGVNS. With V trimmed by 3 bases and J by 4 bases, 5 bases remained unmatched. The CDR3 region is CASSDPGTVYGYTF. As DNA, the CDR3 is TGTGCCAGCAGTGACCCCGGGACAGTCTATGGCTACACCTTC.

This clonotype was observed a few times. The chain employs TRBV12-3 or TRBV12-4 and TRBJ1-1, with D perhaps TRBD1 (5 bases). V was clipped by 4 bases and J by 6 bases, with 15 bases between them. The CDR3 contains 14 residues. The CDR3 sequence: CASSSPGVRAEAFF. Here the CDR3 DNA reads TGTGCCAGCAGTTCTCCGGGGGTGAGGGCTGAAGCTTTCTTT.

V is TRBV9 and J is TRBJ1-1; D is perhaps TRBD1 (5 bases). The germline V gene encodes CDR1 SGDLS and CDR2 YYNGEE. The CDR3 is made up of 17 amino acids. V lost 4 bases to trimming and J lost 0 bases, with 19 bases between them. CDR3 nucleotides: TGTGCCAGCAGCCTATCGGGTGGGGGGGACCTGAACACTGAAGCTTTCTTT. Translation: CASSLSGGGDLNTEAFF. Complete variable domain (other parts from reference TRBV9 and TRBJ1-1): DSGVTQTPKHLITATGQRVTLRCSPRSGDLSVYWYQQSLDQGLQFLIQYYNGEERAKGNILERFSAQQFPDLHSELNLSSLELGDSALYFCASSLSGGGDLNTEAFFGQGTRLTVV.

The chain joins TRBV28 to TRBJ1-2; a possible D gene is TRBD1 (6 bases). Trimming cost V 7 bases and J 8 bases, with 20 bases left between them. Germline loops: CDR1 MDHEN, CDR2 SYDVKM. This CDR3 is 14 amino acids long. CDR3 nucleotide sequence: TGTGCCAGCAATCGGGGGGGCGCGTCGGGGGGCTACACCTTC. Protein sequence: CASNRGGASGGYTF.

There are a few counts of this clonotype. V usage is TRBV5-1 and J usage is TRBJ1-4; 8 nucleotides align to TRBD1. CDR3 length equals 18 residues. The germline V gene encodes CDR1 SGHRS and CDR2 YFSETQ. After removal of 1 base from V and 2 bases from J, the junction contained 10 bases not matched to a gene. The CDR3 spells CASSLRSQGALTNEKLFF. CDR3 nucleotides: TGCGCCAGCAGCTTGCGATCCCAGGGGGCGCTTACTAATGAAAAACTGTTTTTT.